This T cell receptor (beta chain) came from a study of human T cells and chemical hapten exposure. TCRdb itself ran the RACE reads through MiXCR, one entry per CDR3 protein. The data contain about 37,000 distinct CDR3 sequences, around 6.4% of them seen just once; the ten biggest clones take up roughly 9.1%. Time point specified: patch test 1, 2 weeks after DPC sensitization. Treatment noted: therapeutic diphenylcyclopropenone sensitization with weekly scalp DPC. Total RNA came from unfractionated whole blood. People who gave samples had alopecia, were 18 to 70 years old, and were suitable for DPC. Per germline, CDR1 SEHNR and CDR2 FQNEAQ (reference sequence). V was shortened by 5 bases and J by 3 bases, with 10 bases between the two germline ends. The CDR3 sequence is 13 residues long. This clonotype was seen a few times.

This receptor was obtained from a woman in her thirties with alopecia areata. Some clones in this sample may be carry-over from other donors' samples. This chain links TRBV7-9 with TRBJ2-5; D is unresolved. The material was whole blood, obtained in connection with sensitization to the hapten diphenylcyclopropenone (DPC). CDR3 protein: CASSPDGEETQYF. Here the CDR3 DNA reads TGTGCCAGCAGCCCGGACGGAGAAGAGACCCAGTACTTC.